This T cell receptor beta chain was captured in a study of T cell responses to AZD1222 COVID-19 vaccine. Study-wide results and caveats: Baseline serology detected seropositivity in only a handful of AZD1222 recipients. Elevations in Spike-specific TCR breadth and depth followed administration of two AZD1222 doses.

This clone was observed a single time. Its cognate antigen is unknown. The assay was immunoSEQ multiplex PCR, and TCRdb's table has in-frame clones only and misses some. The top ten hold roughly 1.7% of the sample, which has 95,000 to 100,000 clones, roughly nine tenths seen once. This CDR3 spans 15 amino acids. Germline-derived CDR1 and CDR2 are MGHRA and YSYEKL. V was trimmed by 4 bases and J by 7 bases, leaving 17 bases between them. The receptor comes from an adult in good health. The J gene is TRBJ2-1, the V gene TRBV4-1, with D maybe TRBD1 (5 bases). Sequenced material: peripheral blood, taken on day 0 of AZD1222 vaccination. The CDR3 DNA reads as TGCGCCAGCAGCCCCTGGGAAGGCCCAGGGAATGAGCAGTTCTTC. Encoded protein: CASSPWEGPGNEQFF.